Here is one T cell receptor (beta chain) with its context. This entry comes from a study of T cells after somatic rescue of genetic block. This CDR3 region has 15 residues. CDR1 MDHEN and CDR2 SYDVKM come from the germline V gene. V was trimmed by 0 bases and J by 4 bases, leaving 12 bases between them. Using immunoSEQ multiplex PCR, the repertoire was profiled, and TCRdb retains in-frame clones only, with some absent. The sample shows around 57,000 clones, 90% to 97% of them seen only once. This TCR derives from a child under two years old. Sequenced: peripheral blood mononuclear cells (PBMCs). The chain joins TRBV28 to TRBJ2-5, with D tentatively TRBD2 (5 bases). CDR3 in DNA: TGTGCCAGCAGTTTATGGGGTGTGGCGGGAGAGACCCAGTACTTC. Protein sequence: CASSLWGVAGETQYF. The entire variable domain, with the rest obtained from reference TRBV28 and TRBJ2-5, is as follows: DVKVTQSSRYLVKRTGEKVFLECVQDMDHENMFWYRQDPGLGLRLIYFSYDVKMKEKGDIPEGYSVSREKKERFSLILESASTNQTSMYLCASSLWGVAGETQYFGPGTRLLVL.